These 5 T cell receptor beta chains originate from one sample sequenced in a study of tumor-infiltrating lymphocytes in primary liver carcinoma. From 450 to 550 ng total RNA, TCR beta cDNA was generated with a primer in the constant region. Libraries of TCR beta came from three nested multiplex PCR rounds with slightly modified ARM-PCR. For roughly 10 cycles apiece, the opening two PCR rounds ran with TRBV1-TRBV30 forward primers and a C-beta reverse primer. TCRdb reanalysed the multiplex PCR reads using MiXCR and keeps one entry per CDR3 protein. The data contain almost 55,000 distinct CDR3 sequences, around three quarters of them singletons. Taking about 18-32 mg of unsorted bulk tissue, the authors co-extracted RNA and DNA. The sequenced material came from liver tumor tissue from sampling region 2. The subset is: tumor region T2, inferior pole. The receptors shown here come from a man in his forties with primary liver carcinoma and hepatitis B virus infection.

The chain couples TRBV5-1 to TRBJ1-2; D remains unclear. V was shortened by 5 bases and J by 2 bases, with 10 bases between the two germline ends. CDR1 is SGHRS, CDR2 YFSETQ, per germline. The CDR3 loop spans 13 amino acids. The CDR3 loop is CASSFSGNYGYTF. The CDR3 DNA sequence: TGCGCCAGCAGTTTCAGTGGAAACTATGGCTACACCTTC.

The table lists this clonotype with a count of one. One end of the junction fails to match germline, which may point to a read error. The chain recombines TRBV11-2 with TRBJ2-7; D is possibly TRBD2 (5 bases). The CDR3 sequence is 15 residues long. The germline CDR1 and CDR2 sequences are SGHAT and FQNNGV. The CDR3 loop reads CASSLGRTLPYEHDF. The CDR3 DNA reads TGTGCCAGCAGCCTCGGCAGGACTCTACCCTACGAGCATGACTTC. Full variable domain (outside the CDR3, taken from reference TRBV11-2 and TRBJ2-7): EAGVAQSPRYKIIEKRQSVAFWCNPISGHATLYWYQQILGQGPKLLIQFQNNGVVDDSQLPKDRFSAERLKGVDSTLKIQPAKLEDSAVYLCASSLGRTLPYEHDFGPGTRLTVT.

A word on this clonotype: One junction end disagrees with the germline gene, perhaps due to a read error. The chain uses TRBV4-2 and TRBJ2-7; perhaps TRBD1 as D (5 bases). The germline V gene has CDR1 LGHNA and CDR2 YNFKEQ. The CDR3 extends over 12 amino acids. Written as DNA, the CDR3 is TGTGCCAGCATCCCGGACACCTACGAGCGGTACTTC. It is translated as CASIPDTYERYF.

This clonotype was picked up one time. A read error may explain this, as a much larger clone is one base away. The CDR3 ends on some other residue instead of the conserved phenylalanine or tryptophan, so this is likely a read error. The rearrangement joins TRBV2 to TRBJ1-1; 9 bases line up with TRBD1. CDR1 is SNHLY and CDR2 is FYNNEI in the germline V gene. The CDR3 runs to 14 residues. V shed 8 bases and J 4 bases; nucleotides not matched to a gene: 8. This CDR3 reads CASEGQGVGTEAFS. The CDR3 DNA reads TGTGCCAGCGAGGGACAGGGAGTGGGCACTGAAGCTTTCTCT.

Of note for this clonotype: This is likely a read error, given that the CDR3 carries no conserved phenylalanine or tryptophan at its end. The gene calls are TRBV6-5 and TRBJ2-7, with D possibly matching TRBD2 (5 bases). CDR3 size: 18 residues. Germline-derived CDR1 and CDR2 are MNHEY and SVGAGI. Trimming pared 4 bases from V and 2 bases from J, leaving 24 bases between. The DNA for the CDR3 is TGTGCCAGCAGTTTCTCGTACTGGCGGGCGAATATCCCCTACGAGCAGTACATT. This sequence encodes CASSFSYWRANIPYEQYI.